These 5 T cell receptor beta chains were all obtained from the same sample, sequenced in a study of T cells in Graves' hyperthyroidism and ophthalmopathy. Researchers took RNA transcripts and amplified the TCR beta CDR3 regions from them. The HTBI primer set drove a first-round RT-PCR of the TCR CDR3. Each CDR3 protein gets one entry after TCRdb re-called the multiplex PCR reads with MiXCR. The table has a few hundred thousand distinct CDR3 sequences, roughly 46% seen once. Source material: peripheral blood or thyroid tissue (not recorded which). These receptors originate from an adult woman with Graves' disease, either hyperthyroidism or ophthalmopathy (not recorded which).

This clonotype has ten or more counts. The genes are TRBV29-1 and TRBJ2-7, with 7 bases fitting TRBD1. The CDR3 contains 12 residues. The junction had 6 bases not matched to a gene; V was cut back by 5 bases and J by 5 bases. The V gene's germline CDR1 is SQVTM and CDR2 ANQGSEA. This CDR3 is CSVRPQGNEQYF. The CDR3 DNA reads TGCAGCGTTAGACCACAGGGGAACGAGCAGTACTTC.

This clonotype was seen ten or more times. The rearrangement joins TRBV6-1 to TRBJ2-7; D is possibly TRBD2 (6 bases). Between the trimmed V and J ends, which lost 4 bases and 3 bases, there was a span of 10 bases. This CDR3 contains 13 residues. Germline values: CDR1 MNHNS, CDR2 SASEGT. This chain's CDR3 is CASSVGTLYEQYF. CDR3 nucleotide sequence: TGTGCCAGCAGTGTAGGGACTCTCTACGAGCAGTACTTC.

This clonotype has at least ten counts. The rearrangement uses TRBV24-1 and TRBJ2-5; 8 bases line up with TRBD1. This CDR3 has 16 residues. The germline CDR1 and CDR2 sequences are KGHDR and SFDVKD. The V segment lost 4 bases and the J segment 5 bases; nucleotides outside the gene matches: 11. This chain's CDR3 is CATSDPGQGAGETQYF. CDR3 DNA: TGTGCCACCAGTGACCCCGGGCAGGGGGCGGGTGAGACCCAGTACTTC.

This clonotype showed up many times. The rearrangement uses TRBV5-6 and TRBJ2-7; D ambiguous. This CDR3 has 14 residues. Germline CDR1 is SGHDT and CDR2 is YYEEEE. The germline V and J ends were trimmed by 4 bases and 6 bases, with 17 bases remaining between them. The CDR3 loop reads CASSHGPASGEQYF. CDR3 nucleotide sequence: TGTGCCAGCAGCCACGGACCCGCATCCGGCGAGCAGTACTTC.

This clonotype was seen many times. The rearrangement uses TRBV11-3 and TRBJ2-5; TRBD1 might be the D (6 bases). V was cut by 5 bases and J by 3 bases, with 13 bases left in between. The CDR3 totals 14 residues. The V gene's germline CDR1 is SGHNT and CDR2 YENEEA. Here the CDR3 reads CASSNTGTEETQYF. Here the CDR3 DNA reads TGTGCCAGCAGCAATACAGGGACCGAAGAGACCCAGTACTTC.